The 3 T cell receptor beta chains listed next were all sequenced from one sample in a study of cytomegalovirus exposure and HLA in healthy donors. 13 Jbeta primers and 60 Vbeta primers were used for the PCR. Libraries were prepared by immunoSEQ multiplex PCR; TCRdb keeps only in-frame clonotypes and omits some of them. The sample has over 100,000 clones; 84% are singletons. Sample: PBMCs. The receptors originated from a woman aged 18-29 years in good health and CMV-seropositive.

As concerns this clone: One end of the junction fails to match germline, which may point to a read error. The chain couples TRBV7-9 to TRBJ2-5; 9 bases agree with TRBD1. Germline V gene data show CDR1 as SEHNR and CDR2 as FQNEAQ (reference sequence). The CDR3 length is 15 residues. In nucleotides, the CDR3 is TGTTCCAGCAGCTTCCCCGGACAGGGGCAAGGGACCCAGTACTTC. Residues: CSSSFPGQGQGTQYF.

A few counts support this clone. The CDR3 loop reads CASGRGRETGELFF. The DNA of the CDR3 is TGTGCTAGTGGTCGAGGGCGGGAGACCGGGGAGCTGTTTTTT. The rearrangement uses TRBV12-5 and TRBJ2-2; 7 bases fit TRBD2. Germline CDR1 is LGHNT and CDR2 is FRNRAP. The CDR3 loop spans 14 amino acids. V gave up 5 bases and J gave up 5 bases; unmatched junction bases: 5.

The chain carries TRBV29-1 and TRBJ1-1, with no clear D. V was shortened by 2 bases and J by 4 bases, with 8 bases between the two germline ends. CDR1 and CDR2 from the germline V gene are SQVTM and ANQGSEA. CDR3 length equals 12 residues. The CDR3 sequence: CSVEQVATEAFF. In DNA, the CDR3 is TGCAGCGTTGAACAGGTGGCCACTGAAGCTTTCTTT.